These T cell receptor beta chains were read from a single sample in a study of blood T cells in healthy people across ages. TCRdb re-derived calls from the 5' RACE reads in MiXCR, one entry per CDR3 protein. Found here are about 670,000 distinct CDR3 sequences, over 40% of them singletons; the top ten hold around 30%. Sequencing input: blood. These receptors came from a man older than 75 in good health. CDR3s include the opening cysteine and the closing phenylalanine or tryptophan. Clone size is not always given. Where it is, it says once, few, many or a class for expanded clones.

clone_size: -
v_call: TRBV27
cdr3_aa: CASSFREDSPLHF

clone_size: -
v_call: TRBV29-1
cdr3_aa: CSVGTGGSYEQYF

clone_size: -
v_call: TRBV7-2
cdr3_aa: CASSRWSNEKLFF

clone_size: -
v_call: TRBV20-1
cdr3_aa: CSATGTVGVPQHF

clone_size: -
v_call: TRBV20-1
cdr3_aa: CSASLGRGSGNTIYF

clone_size: few
v_call: TRBV20-1
cdr3_aa: CSALGGNNQPQHF

clone_size: few
v_call: TRBV6-1
cdr3_aa: CASSEGFGGPNYGYTF

clone_size: -
v_call: TRBV11-1
cdr3_aa: CASSANLGTSGRAYEQFF

clone_size: few
v_call: TRBV6-1
cdr3_aa: CASSELGTGFYEQYF

clone_size: many
v_call: TRBV3-1
cdr3_aa: CASSQVSTDTQYF

clone_size: -
v_call: TRBV7-9
cdr3_aa: CASSMDRGDNEQFF

clone_size: -
v_call: TRBV27
cdr3_aa: CASSQGTGSQETQYF

clone_size: -
v_call: TRBV18
cdr3_aa: CASSLQTSGSTYEQYF

clone_size: few
v_call: TRBV20-1
cdr3_aa: CSARGLGQGAMPLHF

clone_size: -
v_call: TRBV15
cdr3_aa: CATSRSRGRGDLRVQYF

clone_size: -
v_call: TRBV18
cdr3_aa: CASSTIVPGQGAWNEQFF

clone_size: once
v_call: TRBV18
cdr3_aa: CASPSRPGSYNEQFF

clone_size: -
v_call: TRBV6-1
cdr3_aa: CASSAGTGGPATNEKLFF